The T cell receptor (beta chain) described here comes from a study of T cell responses to AZD1222 COVID-19 vaccine. Regarding the study as a whole: The breadth and depth of Spike-specific TCRs increased once two AZD1222 doses had been given. In all cases, repertoires were sampled only after the peak T cell response. Clonal diversity may have been underestimated, and the donors were mostly white British, with more females than males.

Only in-frame clones appear in the TCRdb table, and some are missing; sequencing was by immunoSEQ multiplex PCR. Seen here are 120,000 or so clones, around 92% observed once, and the top ten hold around 0.96%. This clone was observed a single time. Its specificity is not known. V gave up 1 base and J gave up 3 bases, with 13 bases separating them. CDR1 is SGHNT and CDR2 is YENEEA in the germline V gene. This CDR3 is 15 amino acids long. This chain uses TRBV11-3 with TRBJ2-7; D gene uncertain. Here the sequenced sample was peripheral blood, taken on day 0 of AZD1222 vaccination. This TCR was recovered from an adult in good health. The CDR3 nucleotides read TGTGCCAGCAGCTTAGGACCGGGCCCCAACTACGAGCAGTACTTC. Protein sequence: CASSLGPGPNYEQYF.